This TCR beta chain emerged from a study of neurological immune-mediated disorders (dated by TCRdb to between 2017 and 2020). General notes on the study: Peripheral blood TCR-beta repertoires from HTLV-I-associated myelopathy (HAM/TSP) patients, multiple sclerosis patients and healthy controls were compared by UMI-based sequencing. The cohort was made up of approximately 65 subjects, consisting of roughly 14 HAM/TSP patients, around 35 multiple sclerosis patients and about 20 healthy controls. Alongside PBMC samples, the set of about 97 TCR-beta libraries contained longitudinal samples, technical triplicates, and paired CD4+ and CD8+ T-cell subsets that had been sorted.

Paper-wide results and their limitations: The highest TCR clonal expansion was observed in HAM/TSP patients, whereas the lowest was observed in MS patients, even when compared with healthy controls. Across subjects, expanded clones never shared an identical CDR3 amino acid sequence, which suggests that the TCR-beta repertoires in every group were private.

cDNA was synthesized by template-switch 5'RACE using a primer carrying a 10-nucleotide random unique molecular identifier by which each TCR transcript was tagged. Each sequencing run produced over 190 million TCR-beta sequences covering 15-18 subjects. The RNeasy kit was used for extraction of total RNA. The KAPA Real-time Library Amplification kit was used to amplify TCR-beta VDJ regions with primers targeting the TCR constant region and the 5'RACE anchor. A first PCR added sample indexes and Illumina adaptors, after which a second PCR increased the library yield. After Ampure bead purification, the roughly 650 bp TCR product was size-selected on a 2% E-gel SizeSelection system. Library quality was checked on a Bioanalyzer, concentration was measured with Qubit, and libraries were quantified with the Kapa Library Quantification kit before pooling. An Illumina HiSeq 2500 sequenced the libraries paired-end 2 x 150 bp. To increase sequence diversity, about 25-31% phiX was spiked into each library pool. On the study's bioinformatics: Quality-filtered reads were processed with the UMI-based MiGEC pipeline, which removed over 75% of raw TCR sequences during error correction. VDJ genes were aligned to IMGT germline references, and clonotypes were defined by unique CDR3 amino acid sequence plus V-J genes. VDJtools evaluated clonal expansion, Shannon diversity and CDR3 relatedness (CalcPairwiseDistances, ClusterSamples); CLCbio workbench built phylogenetic trees. Using coefficient-of-variation modelling across technical triplicates, the study counted a clone as expanded if it had at least 8 unique UMIs. The public reads were reanalyzed by TCRdb: fastp trimming at Q25, MiXCR alignment, in-frame beta chains only. Each CDR3 protein appears once, grouped with its most common genes and DNA. The authors' filters were not applied to this entry. The sample data list about 59,000 distinct CDR3 sequences, and roughly 13% of these were observed just once. Clones ranked in the top ten supply over 8.5% of the sample.

CDR1 and CDR2, per the germline V gene, are SGHRS and YFSETQ. Taken from cysteine to phenylalanine, the CDR3 has 14 residues. Just the 42-base CDR3 DNA is kept, in frame starting at base 1. The junction shows trimming of 4 bases on V and 5 bases on J, plus 15 bases between the germline ends. Libraries from unsorted PBMCs were made from 2 million PBMCs kept in RNAlater at -80 degrees C until RNA extraction. Peripheral blood underwent Ficoll-Hypaque density gradient centrifugation to isolate PBMCs, which were then cryopreserved in liquid nitrogen. This clonotype was counted at least ten times. The target of this receptor is not known. The sample holds no much larger clone one base away, and base qualities are not on file.

Rearrangement joined TRBV5-1 to TRBJ1-2, with the D gene uncertain. The sequenced sample was PBMCs. This TCR was sampled from an older woman with HTLV-1-associated myelopathy (HAM/TSP). CDR3 region: CASSITNGGYGYTF. DNA sequence: TGCGCCAGCAGCATCACCAATGGAGGGTATGGCTACACCTTC.